The next 22 T cell receptor beta chains were all read from a single sample in a study of CXCR3-negative and CXCR3-positive naive CD8 T cells (dated by TCRdb to between 2018 and 2021). The reads were generated on a NextSeq 550. The Human TCR Profiling Kit (MiLaboratory) was used to make UMI-labeled 5' RACE TRB cDNA libraries. TCRdb reprocessed the reads into one record per CDR3 protein sequence, lacking DNA. The table for this sample records under 65,000 distinct CDR3 sequences. 20% to 25% of the sample lies in the top ten. Sequenced input: memory CD8+ T cells from blood. In the paper's terms, the cell subset or site label means: conventional CD8+ memory T cells (TMEM), sorted as controls. These TCRs come from a human donor in good health. Some clones in this sample may be carry-over from other donors' samples.

V and J are TRBV7-9 and TRBJ2-5. This CDR3 is 15 amino acids long. Germline CDR1 SEHNR, CDR2 FQNEAQ (reference sequence). The CDR3 reads CASSLMQQFQETQYF.

This chain connects TRBV6-5 to TRBJ1-1. Germline values: CDR1 MNHEY, CDR2 SVGAGI. CDR3 size: 14 residues. CDR3: CASSYSEKNTEAFF.

The chain combines TRBV21-1 with TRBJ1-1. TRBV21-1 corresponds to a pseudogene. The CDR3 covers 17 residues. The CDR3 protein is CASSKKEGRRRNTEAFF.

V gene TRBV29-1 combines with J gene TRBJ2-5; TCRdb picks TRBD2, but there is no DNA to check that call. The germline V gene has CDR1 SQVTM and CDR2 ANQGSEA. The CDR3 runs to 18 residues. The CDR3 loop reads CSVEDSGLAGVELETQYF.

V and J are TRBV9 and TRBJ2-2. The CDR3 is made up of 14 amino acids. CDR1 SGDLS and CDR2 YYNGEE come from the germline V gene. CDR3 in amino acids: CASTPEDGYGELFF.

This chain links TRBV6-2 or TRBV6-3 with TRBJ2-7; the TRBD1 assignment by TCRdb is unverifiable without DNA. CDR1 and CDR2 from the germline V gene are MNHEY and SVGEGT. This CDR3 has 17 amino acids. CDR3 region: CASSYSAVPRLSDEQYF.

This clonotype is labeled medium-sized based on frequency. The chain uses TRBV6-2 or TRBV6-3 and TRBJ2-1. This CDR3 comprises 14 residues. From germline, CDR1 is MNHEY and CDR2 SVGEGT. The CDR3 spells CASSTHDKLGEQFF.

The chain combines TRBV7-2 with TRBJ1-3; TCRdb designates TRBD1, a call that cannot be tested without DNA. Germline V gives CDR1 SGHTA, CDR2 FQGNSA. The CDR3 is made up of 16 amino acids. CDR3 residues: CASSSPFESGWNTIYF.

The gene calls are TRBV7-9 and TRBJ1-1. The CDR3 extends over 12 amino acids. Per the germline V gene, CDR1 is SEHNR and CDR2 is FQNEAQ (reference sequence). This CDR3 reads CASSYSDTEAFF.

The chain employs TRBV5-1 and TRBJ2-7; TCRdb's D gene call, TRBD1, goes unchecked for lack of DNA. CDR1 is SGHRS, CDR2 YFSETQ, per germline. The CDR3 runs 14 residues. CDR3 loop: CASTPGSLSYEQYF.

This chain uses TRBV28 with TRBJ1-2; TCRdb gives TRBD1 as the D gene, but with no DNA this cannot be confirmed. CDR1 is MDHEN, CDR2 SYDVKM, per germline. The CDR3 extends over 15 amino acids. CDR3 in amino acids: CASSSTGFSNYGYTF.

This sequence joins TRBV3-2 and TRBJ1-1; there is no DNA to check the TCRdb D call of TRBD1. TRBV3-2 is marked as a pseudogene. The CDR3 has 13 amino acids. The CDR3 reads CASGRQLNTEAFF.

This chain uses TRBV28 with TRBJ1-5. The V gene's germline CDR1 is MDHEN and CDR2 SYDVKM. The CDR3 has 20 amino acids. This CDR3 is CASSQWTAGPEIMGNQPQHF.

The chain employs TRBV29-1 and TRBJ1-1. The CDR3 extends over 15 amino acids. The germline gives CDR1 SQVTM, CDR2 ANQGSEA. The CDR3 loop reads CSVEYRVWMNTEAFF.

Its frequency marks this clonotype as medium-sized. The chain employs TRBV29-1 and TRBJ1-2. This CDR3 is 13 amino acids long. Germline CDR1 and CDR2: SQVTM and ANQGSEA. The CDR3: CSAGPEGFYGYTF.

This chain uses TRBV7-2 with TRBJ2-1; the D gene TCRdb calls, TRBD2, cannot be checked with no DNA. Germline V gene lookup returns CDR1 SGHTA and CDR2 FQGNSA. The CDR3 spans 12 residues. This CDR3 reads CASSGGRNEQFF.

This chain links TRBV29-1 with TRBJ2-7; lacking DNA, the TRBD1 call made by TCRdb goes unchecked. The germline CDR1 and CDR2 sequences are SQVTM and ANQGSEA. There are 14 residues in the CDR3. The CDR3 reads CSVEDPTGGLEQYF.

The rearrangement uses TRBV6-4 and TRBJ1-1. The CDR3 is made up of 12 amino acids. CDR1 is MRHNA and CDR2 is SNTAGT in the germline V gene. The CDR3 here is CASSDGQAEAFF.

The V and J genes are TRBV29-1 and TRBJ2-7. Germline V gives CDR1 SQVTM, CDR2 ANQGSEA. The CDR3 consists of 13 residues. The CDR3: CSVERILSYEQYF.

The chain uses TRBV25-1 and TRBJ1-1; TCRdb names TRBD1, which stays unverified in the absence of DNA. The CDR3 covers 15 residues. Germline assignment: CDR1 MGHDK and CDR2 SYGVNS. The CDR3 loop is CASEAPGRRNTEAFF. Full variable domain (outside the CDR3, taken from reference TRBV25-1 and TRBJ1-1): EADIYQTPRYLVIGTGKKITLECSQTMGHDKMYWYQQDPGMELHLIHYSYGVNSTEKGDLSSESTVSRIRTEHFPLTLESARPSHTSQYLCASEAPGRRNTEAFFGQGTRLTVV.

The chain carries TRBV20-1 and TRBJ2-7. This CDR3 region has 14 residues. The germline CDR1 and CDR2 sequences are DFQATT and SNEGSKA (reference sequence). This chain's CDR3 is CSARGIEIAHEQYF.

CDR3 sequence reads: CASSLTGGWTEAFF. The chain has TRBV28 and TRBJ1-1; TCRdb picks TRBD1, but there is no DNA to check that call. The CDR3 length is 14 residues. CDR1 and CDR2 (germline): MDHEN, SYDVKM.